A selection of T cell receptor beta chains follows, all from one sample in a study of cytomegalovirus exposure and HLA in healthy donors. This table comes from immunoSEQ multiplex PCR, and its TCRdb copy is limited to in-frame clones, with some not included. The sample carries fewer than 130,000 clones, 55% to 65% recorded once. The specimen was PBMCs. The origin of the receptors is a man aged 25-40 years in good health and CMV-seropositive. The CDR3 runs from the conserved cysteine through the conserved F or W. A D gene is named only where the DNA matches it firmly. The size entry is marked missing in some rows and otherwise reads once, few, many or a size class.

cdr3_length: 16
d_call: TRBD1
j_call: TRBJ2-7
clone_size: .
v_call: TRBV9
cdr3_nt: TGTGCCAGCAGCGTCTCCGAGACAGGGGGCCTGAACGAGCAGTACTTC
cdr3_aa: CASSVSETGGLNEQYF

cdr3_length: 15
d_call: TRBD1
j_call: TRBJ1-5
clone_size: .
v_call: TRBV2
cdr3_nt: TGTGCCAGCAGTGAGTCGGACAGGGGTTCTCAGCCCCAGCATTTT
cdr3_aa: CASSESDRGSQPQHF

cdr3_length: 15
d_call: TRBD2
j_call: TRBJ2-7
clone_size: .
v_call: TRBV18
cdr3_nt: TGTGCCAGCTCGCCCTCTACCGGGAGGGGCTACGAGCAGTACTTC
cdr3_aa: CASSPSTGRGYEQYF

cdr3_length: 11
d_call: .
j_call: TRBJ1-1
clone_size: .
v_call: TRBV20-1
cdr3_nt: TGCAGTGCTCAGAGGTACACTGAAGCTTTCTTT
cdr3_aa: CSAQRYTEAFF

cdr3_length: 13
d_call: TRBD1
j_call: TRBJ2-5
clone_size: .
v_call: TRBV30
cdr3_nt: TGTGCCTCAACCGGGACAGACCAAGAGACCCAGTACTTC
cdr3_aa: CASTGTDQETQYF

cdr3_length: 14
d_call: .
j_call: TRBJ2-3
clone_size: .
v_call: TRBV5-4
cdr3_nt: TGTGCCAGCAGCTTAGCTAGCTCCGCAGATACGCAGTATTTT
cdr3_aa: CASSLASSADTQYF

cdr3_length: 15
d_call: TRBD1
j_call: TRBJ1-1
clone_size: .
v_call: TRBV5-1
cdr3_nt: TGCGCCAGCAGCACCGGACAGGGCTTACTCACTGAAGCTTTCTTT
cdr3_aa: CASSTGQGLLTEAFF

cdr3_length: 14
d_call: .
j_call: TRBJ1-5
clone_size: .
v_call: TRBV6-1
cdr3_nt: TGTGCCAGCAGTGAAGCGGGGAGGCATCAGCCCCAGCATTTT
cdr3_aa: CASSEAGRHQPQHF

cdr3_length: 12
d_call: .
j_call: TRBJ2-5
clone_size: .
v_call: TRBV14
cdr3_nt: TGTGCCAGCAGCCTGACAGGTTGGACCCAGTACTTC
cdr3_aa: CASSLTGWTQYF

cdr3_length: 14
d_call: TRBD1
j_call: TRBJ2-3
clone_size: .
v_call: TRBV19
cdr3_nt: TGTGCCAGTAGTGGGACAGGCAGCACAGATACGCAGTATTTT
cdr3_aa: CASSGTGSTDTQYF

cdr3_length: 15
d_call: TRBD2
j_call: TRBJ2-7
clone_size: .
v_call: TRBV7-8
cdr3_nt: TGTGCCAGCAGCTCCACTAGCGGGGGGCCCTACGAGCAGTACTTC
cdr3_aa: CASSSTSGGPYEQYF

cdr3_length: 17
d_call: .
j_call: TRBJ1-2
clone_size: .
v_call: TRBV4-1
cdr3_nt: TGCGCCAGCAGCCGGGTCGTCCGGACAGCCAGTTTCTATGGCTACACCTTC
cdr3_aa: CASSRVVRTASFYGYTF

cdr3_length: 16
d_call: TRBD1
j_call: TRBJ2-2
clone_size: .
v_call: TRBV11-3
cdr3_nt: TGTGCCAGCAGCCCATGGGGACAGGCCTACGCTGGGGAGCTGTTTTTT
cdr3_aa: CASSPWGQAYAGELFF

cdr3_length: 14
d_call: TRBD1
j_call: TRBJ1-4
clone_size: .
v_call: TRBV19
cdr3_nt: TGTGCCAGTAGTATCGACAGGGTGGCGGAAAAACTGTTTTTT
cdr3_aa: CASSIDRVAEKLFF

cdr3_length: 15
d_call: TRBD1
j_call: TRBJ2-2
clone_size: .
v_call: TRBV5-4
cdr3_nt: TGTGCCAGCACCATCTCCGGGACAGCGACCGGGGAGCTGTTTTTT
cdr3_aa: CASTISGTATGELFF

cdr3_length: 12
d_call: .
j_call: TRBJ1-2
clone_size: .
v_call: TRBV29-1
cdr3_nt: TGCAGCGTTGACGTGGCCAACTATGGCTACACCTTC
cdr3_aa: CSVDVANYGYTF

cdr3_length: 15
d_call: TRBD2
j_call: TRBJ2-5
clone_size: .
v_call: TRBV4-1
cdr3_nt: TGCGCCAGCAGCCAACCAGGGACTAGCGGAGAGACCCAGTACTTC
cdr3_aa: CASSQPGTSGETQYF

cdr3_length: 15
d_call: .
j_call: TRBJ1-1
clone_size: .
v_call: TRBV6-1
cdr3_nt: TGTGCCAGCAGATACAGTTTACAGGCTAACACTGAAGCTTTCTTT
cdr3_aa: CASRYSLQANTEAFF

cdr3_length: 13
d_call: .
j_call: TRBJ1-6
clone_size: .
v_call: TRBV30
cdr3_nt: TGTGCCTGGAGTGTAGGTTGGGCTTCACCCCTCCACTTT
cdr3_aa: CAWSVGWASPLHF

cdr3_length: 14
d_call: TRBD1
j_call: TRBJ2-7
clone_size: .
v_call: TRBV11-3
cdr3_nt: TGTGCCAGCAGCTCCCGGACAGGGTTCTACGAGCAGTACTTC
cdr3_aa: CASSSRTGFYEQYF

cdr3_length: 15
d_call: TRBD1
j_call: TRBJ1-2
clone_size: few
v_call: TRBV5-1
cdr3_nt: TGCGCCAGCACCCCAACGACAGGGGATACGCGTGGCTACACCTTC
cdr3_aa: CASTPTTGDTRGYTF

cdr3_length: 15
d_call: .
j_call: TRBJ1-5
clone_size: .
v_call: TRBV6-1
cdr3_nt: TGTGCCAGCGGAACACAGGGCCTCGGCAATCAGCCCCAGCATTTT
cdr3_aa: CASGTQGLGNQPQHF

cdr3_length: 15
d_call: .
j_call: TRBJ1-2
clone_size: .
v_call: TRBV19
cdr3_nt: TGTGCCAGTATCCCGAACAGGGCAGCTAACTATGGCTACACCTTC
cdr3_aa: CASIPNRAANYGYTF

cdr3_length: 14
d_call: .
j_call: TRBJ2-5
clone_size: .
v_call: TRBV6-5
cdr3_nt: TGTGCCAGCAGTTACTCCGCAGGGTGGGAGACCCAGTACTTC
cdr3_aa: CASSYSAGWETQYF

cdr3_length: 16
d_call: TRBD1
j_call: TRBJ2-5
clone_size: .
v_call: TRBV18
cdr3_nt: TGTGCCAGCTCACCAGGAGAACAGGGGCTCCAAGAGACCCAGTACTTC
cdr3_aa: CASSPGEQGLQETQYF

cdr3_length: 16
d_call: .
j_call: TRBJ1-1
clone_size: .
v_call: TRBV7-9
cdr3_nt: TGTGCCAGCAGTCCACCCTTCCGGGGGGAGAACACTGAAGCTTTCTTT
cdr3_aa: CASSPPFRGENTEAFF

cdr3_length: 13
d_call: .
j_call: TRBJ1-1
clone_size: .
v_call: TRBV11-2
cdr3_nt: TGTGCCAGCAGCCTCGGAGGGAGTCGGGAAGCTTTCTTT
cdr3_aa: CASSLGGSREAFF

cdr3_length: 13
d_call: TRBD2
j_call: TRBJ2-7
clone_size: .
v_call: TRBV30
cdr3_nt: TGTGCCATTGGGGGGGGAGAACGCTACGAGCAGTACTTC
cdr3_aa: CAIGGGERYEQYF

cdr3_length: 16
d_call: TRBD1
j_call: TRBJ2-1
clone_size: .
v_call: TRBV29-1
cdr3_nt: TGCAGCGTTGAAGATTCTAGGACAGGGGATCAAGATGAGCAGTTCTTC
cdr3_aa: CSVEDSRTGDQDEQFF

cdr3_length: 15
d_call: TRBD2
j_call: TRBJ2-7
clone_size: .
v_call: TRBV6-1
cdr3_nt: TGTGCCAGCAGTCCCTCTAGCGGGGGGGCATACGAGCAGTACTTC
cdr3_aa: CASSPSSGGAYEQYF

cdr3_length: 14
d_call: .
j_call: TRBJ2-1
clone_size: .
v_call: TRBV27
cdr3_nt: TGTGCCAGCAGTTTAGGGGGCGGGTACAATGAGCAGTTCTTC
cdr3_aa: CASSLGGGYNEQFF

cdr3_length: 15
d_call: .
j_call: TRBJ1-3
clone_size: once
v_call: TRBV6-6
cdr3_nt: TGTGCCAGCAGCCACGTGAAGGACAGCCGAAACACCATATATTTT
cdr3_aa: CASSHVKDSRNTIYF

cdr3_length: 17
d_call: TRBD2
j_call: TRBJ2-1
clone_size: .
v_call: TRBV7-9
cdr3_nt: TGTGCCAGCAGCCCAGAGATTGGGGAGGGATCCTACAATGAGCAGTTCTTC
cdr3_aa: CASSPEIGEGSYNEQFF

cdr3_length: 17
d_call: .
j_call: TRBJ1-6
clone_size: .
v_call: TRBV4-1
cdr3_nt: TGCGCCAGCAGCCAAGAAGGGGCTAGGGAGGGGAATTCACCCCTCCACTTT
cdr3_aa: CASSQEGAREGNSPLHF

cdr3_length: 18
d_call: .
j_call: TRBJ2-3
clone_size: .
v_call: TRBV19
cdr3_nt: TGTGCCAGTAGTATTGGTGTGGGTGGGGACATTCGCACAGATACGCAGTATTTT
cdr3_aa: CASSIGVGGDIRTDTQYF

cdr3_length: 13
d_call: TRBD2
j_call: TRBJ2-5
clone_size: .
v_call: TRBV19
cdr3_nt: TGTGCCAGTCGGCGGGGGGGCGTTGAGACCCAGTACTTC
cdr3_aa: CASRRGGVETQYF

cdr3_length: 14
d_call: .
j_call: TRBJ2-5
clone_size: few
v_call: TRBV12-1
cdr3_nt: TGTGCCAGCAGCCTGGCGCGGCGGGGTGAGACCCAGTACTTC
cdr3_aa: CASSLARRGETQYF

cdr3_length: 16
d_call: .
j_call: TRBJ1-2
clone_size: .
v_call: TRBV14
cdr3_nt: TGTGCCAGCAGCCAAGTTGGCGAGGGTTCGCGGGATGGCTACACCTTC
cdr3_aa: CASSQVGEGSRDGYTF

cdr3_length: 15
d_call: .
j_call: TRBJ2-3
clone_size: .
v_call: TRBV2
cdr3_nt: TGTGCCAGCAGTGAATGGGACAAAGGCACAGATACGCAGTATTTT
cdr3_aa: CASSEWDKGTDTQYF

cdr3_length: 14
d_call: .
j_call: TRBJ2-7
clone_size: .
v_call: TRBV6-6
cdr3_nt: TGTGCCAGCAGTCCCCGACAGGCCTCCTACGAGCAGTACTTC
cdr3_aa: CASSPRQASYEQYF

cdr3_length: 15
d_call: TRBD1
j_call: TRBJ2-7
clone_size: .
v_call: TRBV9
cdr3_nt: TGTGCCAGCAGCCCCTGGACAGGGAAGGAATACGAGCAGTACTTC
cdr3_aa: CASSPWTGKEYEQYF

cdr3_length: 14
d_call: .
j_call: TRBJ1-2
clone_size: .
v_call: TRBV7-2
cdr3_nt: TGTGCCAACTCGCTGACATTTGCTAACTATGGCTACACCTTC
cdr3_aa: CANSLTFANYGYTF

cdr3_length: 15
d_call: .
j_call: TRBJ2-3
clone_size: .
v_call: TRBV6-5
cdr3_nt: TGTGCCAGCAGTTACGGGGGCCCTAGCACAGATACGCAGTATTTT
cdr3_aa: CASSYGGPSTDTQYF

cdr3_length: 13
d_call: .
j_call: TRBJ1-2
clone_size: .
v_call: TRBV6-5
cdr3_nt: TGTGCCAGCAGGCTGGGCAGGGGTTATGGCTACACCTTC
cdr3_aa: CASRLGRGYGYTF

cdr3_length: 16
d_call: TRBD1
j_call: TRBJ2-5
clone_size: few
v_call: TRBV18
cdr3_nt: TGTGCCAGCTCACAACGAACAGGGGGCGTGAAAGAGACCCAGTACTTC
cdr3_aa: CASSQRTGGVKETQYF

cdr3_length: 14
d_call: .
j_call: TRBJ1-4
clone_size: .
v_call: TRBV19
cdr3_nt: TGTGCCAGTAGTTCCTCAGGAATTAATGAAAAACTGTTTTTT
cdr3_aa: CASSSSGINEKLFF

cdr3_length: 17
d_call: TRBD2
j_call: TRBJ2-3
clone_size: .
v_call: TRBV27
cdr3_nt: TGTGCCAGCAGCTCTAGCGGGGGGTCCAATAGCACAGATACGCAGTATTTT
cdr3_aa: CASSSSGGSNSTDTQYF

cdr3_length: 15
d_call: TRBD1
j_call: TRBJ1-4
clone_size: .
v_call: TRBV13
cdr3_nt: TGTGCCAGCAGCTTGGCGACAGGGACTAATGAAAAACTGTTTTTT
cdr3_aa: CASSLATGTNEKLFF

cdr3_length: 14
d_call: TRBD1
j_call: TRBJ1-2
clone_size: .
v_call: TRBV7-9
cdr3_nt: TGTGCCAGCAGCTTGCTCACAGGGGGCTATGGCTACACCTTC
cdr3_aa: CASSLLTGGYGYTF

cdr3_length: 15
d_call: .
j_call: TRBJ2-3
clone_size: .
v_call: TRBV5-1
cdr3_nt: TGCGCCAGCGAGGATACAGGAGTAAGCACAGATACGCAGTATTTT
cdr3_aa: CASEDTGVSTDTQYF

cdr3_length: 14
d_call: .
j_call: TRBJ2-4
clone_size: .
v_call: TRBV6-1
cdr3_nt: TGTGCCAGCAGTGAAGCGGTACAGAGGGACATTCAGTACTTC
cdr3_aa: CASSEAVQRDIQYF

cdr3_length: 16
d_call: .
j_call: TRBJ1-2
clone_size: few
v_call: TRBV30
cdr3_nt: TGTGCCTGGAGTGTATCAGGCAGTTTAGGGGGAAGTGGCTACACCTTC
cdr3_aa: CAWSVSGSLGGSGYTF

cdr3_length: 18
d_call: TRBD2
j_call: TRBJ2-3
clone_size: .
v_call: TRBV5-1
cdr3_nt: TGCGCCAGCAGCTCGCTAGCGGGGCGCCCCGGGGACACAGATACGCAGTATTTT
cdr3_aa: CASSSLAGRPGDTDTQYF

cdr3_length: 14
d_call: .
j_call: TRBJ2-7
clone_size: few
v_call: TRBV10-1
cdr3_nt: TGCGCCAGCAGTGAGGGCAGTGTCACCTACGAGCAGTACTTC
cdr3_aa: CASSEGSVTYEQYF

cdr3_length: 16
d_call: .
j_call: TRBJ2-1
clone_size: .
v_call: TRBV5-1
cdr3_nt: TGCGCCAGCAGCTTGCCAGGGTGGGGTTCCTACAATGAGCAGTTCTTC
cdr3_aa: CASSLPGWGSYNEQFF

cdr3_length: 15
d_call: .
j_call: TRBJ1-2
clone_size: .
v_call: TRBV7-9
cdr3_nt: TGTGCCAGCAGCTTAACAGGAGGGGCTTTATATGGCTACACCTTC
cdr3_aa: CASSLTGGALYGYTF

cdr3_length: 15
d_call: TRBD2
j_call: TRBJ2-5
clone_size: .
v_call: TRBV4-1
cdr3_nt: TGCGCCAGCAGCCAATTAGCGGGGGGCCGAGAGACCCAGTACTTC
cdr3_aa: CASSQLAGGRETQYF

cdr3_length: 17
d_call: TRBD1
j_call: TRBJ1-2
clone_size: .
v_call: TRBV4-1
cdr3_nt: TGCGCCAGCAGCCTTGTCGCTCCACCCGGGACAGGGAGTAGCTACACCTTC
cdr3_aa: CASSLVAPPGTGSSYTF

cdr3_length: 16
d_call: TRBD1
j_call: TRBJ1-1
clone_size: few
v_call: TRBV5-4
cdr3_nt: TGTGCCAGCAGCCACTATAGACAGGGGGCGGACACTGAAGCTTTCTTT
cdr3_aa: CASSHYRQGADTEAFF

cdr3_length: 12
d_call: .
j_call: TRBJ2-7
clone_size: .
v_call: TRBV10-3
cdr3_nt: TGTGCCACAGGGGTAGGGTCCTACGAGCAGTACTTC
cdr3_aa: CATGVGSYEQYF